A single sample gave rise to the 12 T cell receptor beta chains below, sequenced in a study of cytomegalovirus exposure and HLA in healthy donors. TCRdb's copy holds only in-frame clones and misses some; the assay was immunoSEQ multiplex PCR. The table has 50,000 to 65,000 clones, about 95% seen once. The sequenced material came from PBMCs. Every receptor here comes from a woman between 18 and 29 years old in good health and CMV-seropositive.

The chain recombines TRBV4-3 with TRBJ1-1; D call uncertain. Germline CDR1 and CDR2: LGHNA and YSLEER. This CDR3 is built from 14 residues. V gave up 0 bases and J gave up 10 bases, with 15 bases separating them. CDR3 residues: CASSQDTSRPPAFF. DNA of the CDR3: TGCGCCAGCAGCCAAGACACAAGTCGTCCCCCAGCTTTCTTT.

The rearrangement links TRBV29-1 to TRBJ1-2; 7 bases fit TRBD1. CDR1 is SQVTM and CDR2 is ANQGSEA in the germline V gene. V dropped 5 bases and J dropped 8; count of bases not matched to a gene: 11. This CDR3 contains 13 residues. CDR3 coding DNA: TGCAGCGTTATCACAGGGGTCCAAAGGGGCTACACCTTC. Translating gives CSVITGVQRGYTF.

This clone was observed once. The rearrangement links TRBV5-6 to TRBJ1-2, with 8 positions matching TRBD1. Germline V gene lookup returns CDR1 SGHDT and CDR2 YYEEEE. V shed 1 base, J shed 6 bases, and the junction held 2 bases outside the gene matches. The CDR3 is 13 amino acids. In DNA, the CDR3 is TGTGCCAGCAGCTTGTACAGGGGGGATGGCTACACCTTC. Translating it yields CASSLYRGDGYTF. Using reference TRBV5-6 and TRBJ1-2 for the parts outside the CDR3, the full variable domain is DAGVTQSPTHLIKTRGQQVTLRCSPKSGHDTVSWYQQALGQGPQFIFQYYEEEERQRGNFPDRFSGHQFPNYSSELNVNALLLGDSALYLCASSLYRGDGYTFGSGTRLTVV.

The V call is TRBV27, the J call TRBJ1-5; 7 bases align to TRBD1. The CDR3 totals 15 residues. Germline trimming cut 4 bases from V and 3 bases from J; bases unmatched to any gene: 6. Germline V gives CDR1 MNHEY, CDR2 SMNVEV (reference sequence). This CDR3 reads CASSSQGTANQPQHF. In DNA, the CDR3 is TGTGCCAGCAGTTCCCAGGGGACAGCCAATCAGCCCCAGCATTTT.

J is TRBJ1-2 and V is TRBV29-1, with TRBD1 matching over 9 bases. The CDR3 consists of 18 residues. CDR1 is SQVTM and CDR2 is ANQGSEA in the germline V gene. V lost 4 bases to trimming and J lost 5 bases; unmatched junction nucleotides: 20. CDR3 bases: TGCAGCGTTGCTTCCTTCCGGGACAGGGTCGGCTCGATTTATGGCTACACCTTC. Translating gives CSVASFRDRVGSIYGYTF. The full variable domain, completed using reference TRBV29-1 and TRBJ1-2, is SAVISQKPSRDICQRGTSLTIQCQVDSQVTMMFWYRQQPGQSLTLIATANQGSEATYESGFVIDKFPISRPNLTFSTLTVSNMSPEDSSIYLCSVASFRDRVGSIYGYTFGSGTRLTVV.

The chain couples TRBV7-8 to TRBJ1-5, with D unclear. V was trimmed by 5 bases and J by 2 bases, leaving 16 bases between them. Germline V gene data show CDR1 as SGHVS and CDR2 as FQNEAQ. The CDR3 totals 16 residues. The CDR3: CASSLTSRWGNQPQHF. As DNA, the CDR3 is TGTGCCAGCAGCCTCACCTCCAGGTGGGGCAATCAGCCCCAGCATTTT.

As concerns this clone: At one end the junction does not follow the germline gene, possibly because of a read error. The V gene is TRBV7-2, the J gene TRBJ2-4, with a tentative D call TRBD2 (6 bases). From germline, CDR1 is SGHTA and CDR2 FQGNSA. The CDR3 is 17 amino acids. The CDR3 here is CASSLGTTPKPALPYSF. In nucleotides, the CDR3 is TGTGCCAGCAGCTTAGGGACTACACCTAAGCCAGCCCTCCCATACTCCTTC. The full variable domain, with the rest looked up from reference TRBV7-2 and TRBJ2-4, is GAGVSQSPSNKVTEKGKDVELRCDPISGHTALYWYRQSLGQGLEFLIYFQGNSAPDKSGLPSDRFSAERTGGSVSTLTIQRTQQEDSAVYLCASSLGTTPKPALPYSFGAGTRLSVL.

This chain uses TRBV28 with TRBJ1-1, with 7 bases identical to TRBD1. Germline V gene sequence: CDR1 MDHEN, CDR2 SYDVKM. The junction had 11 bases not matched to a gene; V was cut back by 3 bases and J by 7 bases. The CDR3 loop spans 15 amino acids. The CDR3 sequence: CASSLQGRGQSEAFF. For the CDR3, the DNA is TGTGCCAGCAGTTTGCAAGGAAGGGGGCAAAGTGAAGCTTTCTTT.

J is TRBJ1-6 and V is TRBV4-3; TRBD1 aligns across 8 bases. J gave up 9 bases and V 4 bases, and 14 bases lay outside the gene matches. The CDR3 spans 17 residues. The germline gives CDR1 LGHNA, CDR2 YSLEER. The CDR3 nucleotides read TGCGCCAGCAGCCCATCAATATTCCGGGACAGGATTTCACCCCTCCACTTT. It encodes CASSPSIFRDRISPLHF.

In its sample, this clone was seen a few times. The chain combines TRBV29-1 with TRBJ2-3; a possible D gene is TRBD1 (6 bases). The CDR3 contains 14 residues. The V and J ends lost 2 bases and 0 bases respectively, with 9 bases between them. From germline, CDR1 is SQVTM and CDR2 ANQGSEA. This chain's CDR3 is CSVEPGVSTDTQYF. As DNA, the CDR3 is TGCAGCGTTGAACCAGGGGTTAGCACAGATACGCAGTATTTT.

The chain joins TRBV6-5 to TRBJ2-6; D not resolved. In germline, CDR1 is MNHEY, CDR2 SVGAGI. This CDR3 is built from 15 residues. Trimming left V 4 bases short and J 2 bases short, with 9 bases between. CDR3 DNA: TGTGCCAGCAGTTCTCGCGGAACTGGGGCCAACGTCCTGACTTTC. Its translation is CASSSRGTGANVLTF.

The rearrangement joins TRBV30 to TRBJ2-7; 9 nucleotides match TRBD2. V was pared by 3 bases and J by 3 bases, with 9 bases of the junction left unmatched. Germline-derived CDR1 and CDR2 are GTSNPN and SVGIG (reference sequence). The CDR3 sequence is 15 residues long. DNA of the CDR3: TGTGCCTGGAGGAAGAAGGGACTAGCAGACTACGAGCAGTACTTC. Amino acids: CAWRKKGLADYEQYF. Full variable domain (outside the CDR3, taken from reference TRBV30 and TRBJ2-7): SQTIHQWPATLVQPVGSPLSLECTVEGTSNPNLYWYRQAAGRGLQLLFYSVGIGQISSEVPQNLSASRPQDRQFILSSKKLLLSDSGFYLCAWRKKGLADYEQYFGPGTRLTVT.